The 25 T cell receptor beta chains in this list originate from one sample, sequenced in a study of breast tumors, draining lymph nodes, adjacent tissues. Samples came from axillary lymph nodes draining the breast cancer. Each CDR3 protein gets one entry after TCRdb re-called the multiplex PCR reads with MiXCR. The sample contains 130,000 or so distinct CDR3 sequences, 21% of which appear only once. Sequencing was done on a sample of axillary lymph node tissue. The receptors originated from a female donor with breast cancer. Some clones in this sample may be carry-over from other donors' samples.

This clonotype was observed a handful of times. The V gene is TRBV27, the J gene TRBJ2-7, with 11 bases fitting TRBD2. Trimming cost V 3 bases and J 2 bases; bases outside gene matches: 9. Per germline, CDR1 MNHEY and CDR2 SMNVEV (reference sequence). There are 17 residues in the CDR3. CDR3 protein: CASSFLGTSGIPYEQYF. Written as DNA, the CDR3 is TGTGCCAGCAGTTTCCTCGGGACTAGCGGAATCCCCTACGAGCAGTACTTC.

The chain couples TRBV29-1 to TRBJ1-1; the match to TRBD1 covers 7 bases. The CDR3 totals 12 residues. Germline V CDR1 and CDR2: SQVTM, ANQGSEA. J lost 4 bases, V lost 6 bases, and 5 bases had no gene match. The CDR3 coding sequence is TGCAGCGTCGGTCGACAGGGCACTGAAGCTTTCTTT. Translation: CSVGRQGTEAFF.

Comments on this clonotype: This sequence may be a read error, since a much larger clone differs from it by one base. V gene TRBV20-1 combines with J gene TRBJ1-5; D gene uncertain. This CDR3 spans 17 amino acids. Germline V gene sequence: CDR1 DFQATT, CDR2 SNEGSKA (reference sequence). The CDR3 region is CSVRDRSTGLSNQPQHF. The CDR3 region has the DNA TGCAGTGTTAGAGATCGGAGTACGGGCTTGAGCAATCAGCCCCAGCATTTT.

In regard to this clonotype: This clone may be a read error of a much larger clone one base away. The conserved final phenylalanine or tryptophan is absent from the CDR3, which likely points to a read error. The V and J genes are TRBV7-6 and TRBJ2-3; D uncertain. CDR3 size: 13 residues. CDR1 and CDR2 (germline): SGHVS, FNYEAQ. V lost 4 bases to trimming and J lost 2 bases, with 7 bases between them. The CDR3 coding sequence is TGTGCCAGCAGCTCCAGATACACAGATACGCAGTATGTT. It encodes CASSSRYTDTQYV.

This clonotype has ten or more counts. The chain is built from TRBV7-9 and TRBJ2-1; the D is unclear. This CDR3 has 18 residues. Trimming pared 3 bases from V and 4 bases from J, leaving 22 bases between. Germline V CDR1 and CDR2: SEHNR, FQNEAQ (reference sequence). CDR3 sequence (DNA): TGTGCCAGCAGCTTTCCAGGAGCCCGCCGCATCATATACAATGAGCAGTTCTTC. This codes for CASSFPGARRIIYNEQFF.

The chain links TRBV27 to TRBJ1-5, with D possibly matching TRBD1 (5 bases). The CDR3 extends over 15 amino acids. V was cut by 1 base and J by 5 bases, with 12 bases left in between. CDR1 and CDR2 from the germline V gene are MNHEY and SMNVEV (reference sequence). The CDR3 DNA sequence: TGTGCCAGCAGTTTATTCGTGGGGCGGGATCAGCCCCAGCATTTT. It specifies CASSLFVGRDQPQHF.

The gene calls are TRBV27 and TRBJ2-5; 9 bases fit TRBD1. From germline, CDR1 is MNHEY and CDR2 SMNVEV (reference sequence). Trimming took 5 bases from V and 5 from J; bases not matched to a gene: 12. This CDR3 is 16 amino acids long. The DNA for the CDR3 is TGTGCCAGCAGTCCCGACAGGGGGAAGGTAGGTGAGACCCAGTACTTC. Protein product: CASSPDRGKVGETQYF.

With respect to this clonotype: A much bigger clone sits one base away, suggesting this may be a read error. The V and J genes are TRBV18 and TRBJ1-2; D is unclear. The CDR3 sequence is 16 residues long. The germline CDR1 and CDR2 sequences are KGHSH and LQKENI. Trimming pared 1 base from V and 0 bases from J, leaving 12 bases between. In DNA, the CDR3 is TGTGCCAGCTCACCACTCGTAACAGCCCCTAACTATGGCTACACCTTC. It yields the protein CASSPLVTAPNYGYTF.

Regarding this clonotype: A much larger clonotype is one base distant, so this may be a read error. CDR3 DNA: TGTGTCAGCAGCTTAATACGGGACTTCTCCTACGAGCAGTACTTC. The encoded protein is CVSSLIRDFSYEQYF. The chain uses TRBV5-8 and TRBJ2-7; the D gene is possibly TRBD2 (6 bases). Germline V gene sequence: CDR1 SGHTS, CDR2 YDEGEE. This CDR3 is 15 amino acids long.

This clonotype showed up many times. The V and J genes are TRBV5-1 and TRBJ2-3; unclear D gene. The CDR3 covers 14 residues. Germline lookup yields CDR1 SGHRS and CDR2 YFSETQ. V was trimmed by 0 bases and J by 1 base, leaving 6 bases between them. The CDR3, as DNA: TGCGCCAGCAGCTTGGGACTGGGCACAGATACGCAGTATTTT. It encodes CASSLGLGTDTQYF.

This clonotype was counted only a few times. This chain uses TRBV5-4 with TRBJ2-2, with 14 bases lining up with TRBD2. The CDR3 has 20 amino acids. CDR1 and CDR2 from the germline V gene are SGHNT and YYREEE (reference sequence). V lost 4 bases and J lost 4; bases outside the gene matches: 15. CDR3 bases: TGTGCCAGCAGCCGGAGGTCGATCGGGACTAGCGGGAGCCGCACCGGGGAGCTGTTTTTT. Protein sequence: CASSRRSIGTSGSRTGELFF.

The sample holds many counts of this clonotype. This chain uses TRBV5-4 with TRBJ1-3, with TRBD1 matching 9 bases. The germline V gene encodes CDR1 SGHNT and CDR2 YYREEE (reference sequence). The CDR3 is 16 residues long. V trimming: 3 bases; J trimming: 2 bases; junction bases outside the gene matches: 6. The CDR3 sequence: CASSSPGQGTGNTIYF. CDR3 DNA sequence: TGTGCCAGCAGCTCTCCGGGACAGGGTACTGGAAACACCATATATTTT.

Of note for this clonotype: A much larger clone lies a single base off, so this may be a read error. This chain joins TRBV6-1 and TRBJ2-7; possibly TRBD2 for D (5 bases). The CDR3 is 12 amino acids. Trimming removed 0 bases at V and 5 bases at J, with 5 bases between. The germline CDR1 and CDR2 sequences are MNHNS and SASEGT. CDR3 in amino acids: CASSEAGNEQYF. The CDR3 DNA is TGTGCCAGCAGTGAAGCCGGGAACGAGCAGTACTTC.

This clonotype was observed at least ten times. The J gene is TRBJ2-5, the V gene TRBV29-1; D gene ambiguous. Germline assignment: CDR1 SQVTM and CDR2 ANQGSEA. V lost 0 bases, J lost 0 bases, and 8 bases lay in between. This CDR3 has 14 residues. In DNA form, the CDR3 reads TGCAGCGTTGAAGACAGGCGAAACCAAGAGACCCAGTACTTC. As protein: CSVEDRRNQETQYF.

This clonotype was observed at least ten times. This sequence joins TRBV6-4 and TRBJ2-1, with D uncertain. CDR3 length equals 15 residues. V was cut by 2 bases and J by 0 bases, with 8 bases left in between. Germline V gives CDR1 MRHNA, CDR2 SNTAGT. The DNA for the CDR3 is TGTGCCAGCAGTGACGGCGGAAGCTCCTACAATGAGCAGTTCTTC. Its protein product is CASSDGGSSYNEQFF.

Worth noting for this clonotype: A much larger clone lies a single base off, so this may be a read error. The chain is built from TRBV6-1 and TRBJ2-7, with TRBD2 matching over 7 bases. The germline CDR1 and CDR2 sequences are MNHNS and SASEGT. This CDR3 has 15 amino acids. The CDR3 here is CASSDHGGSSYERYF. The DNA for the CDR3 is TGTGCCAGCAGTGACCACGGGGGGAGCTCCTACGAGCGGTACTTC.

Ten or more counts support this clonotype. The V gene is TRBV12-3 or TRBV12-4, the J gene TRBJ2-3; D is perhaps TRBD2 (6 bases). The CDR3 is made up of 12 amino acids. V shed 5 bases and J shed 8 bases, with 11 bases lying between them. CDR3 protein: CASSQTSGTQYF. The CDR3 DNA sequence: TGTGCCAGCAGTCAGACTAGTGGTACGCAGTATTTT.

Points on this clonotype: A much larger clone differs by one base, so this may be a read error. The genes are TRBV11-2 and TRBJ2-7; TRBD1 matches 11 bases. The CDR3 totals 16 residues. In germline, CDR1 is SGHAT, CDR2 FQNNGV. V shed 5 bases, J shed 2 bases, and the junction held 8 bases outside the gene matches. The CDR3 reads CASSRGTGGGAYEQYF. DNA of the CDR3: TGTGCCAGCAGCCGGGGGACAGGGGGGGGCGCCTACGAGCAGTACTTC.

This clonotype showed up many times. The V gene is TRBV6-5, the J gene TRBJ1-2; D may be TRBD1 (5 bases). The CDR3 contains 15 residues. The V gene's germline CDR1 is MNHEY and CDR2 SVGAGI. V was pared by 4 bases and J by 2 bases, with 14 bases between. In DNA, the CDR3 is TGTGCCAGCAGTTTGAGCGGGGGACTGAACTATGGCTACACCTTC. This encodes CASSLSGGLNYGYTF.

This clonotype has a count of ten or more. The chain couples TRBV15 to TRBJ1-5; D unclear. CDR3 length equals 16 residues. V dropped 0 bases and J dropped 1 base, with 10 bases sitting between them. Per germline, CDR1 LNHNV and CDR2 YYDKDF (reference sequence). The CDR3 DNA reads as TGTGCCACCAGCAGAGATTACCCAGCCAGCAATCAGCCCCAGCATTTT. It specifies CATSRDYPASNQPQHF.

Only a few counts were recorded for this clonotype. The chain's CDR3 is CATASTTPKVHEQFF. The CDR3 DNA follows: TGTGCCACAGCGTCCACGACCCCTAAGGTCCATGAGCAGTTCTTC. The chain combines TRBV28 with TRBJ2-1; the D is unclear. The germline V gene encodes CDR1 MDHEN and CDR2 SYDVKM. The CDR3 totals 15 residues. Trimming left V 10 bases short and J 8 bases short, with 24 bases between. Filled out from reference TRBV28 and TRBJ2-1, the complete variable domain reads DVKVTQSSRYLVKRTGEKVFLECVQDMDHENMFWYRQDPGLGLRLIYFSYDVKMKEKGDIPEGYSVSREKKERFSLILESASTNQTSMYLCATASTTPKVHEQFFGPGTRLTVL.

For this clonotype: Likely a read error: the CDR3 ends without its conserved phenylalanine or tryptophan. The DNA is left out, because the CDR3 cannot be placed on it with certainty; the CDR3 is given as TCRdb lists it. The chain employs TRBV28 and TRBJ2-3; the DNA was not compared with TRBD2, the D call given in the table. 13 amino acids form the CDR3, both terminal residues included. The V gene's germline CDR1 is MDHEN and CDR2 SYDVKM. The CDR3 spells CASTSISTDTRYL.

This clonotype was recorded many times. This rearrangement joins TRBV14 to TRBJ2-1; the match to TRBD2 covers 8 bases. V dropped 3 bases and J dropped 10; count of bases not matched to a gene: 11. Per germline, CDR1 SGHDN and CDR2 FVKESK. This CDR3 is 15 amino acids long. CDR3 sequence reads: CASSHPSGGTREQFF. In nucleotides, the CDR3 is TGTGCCAGCAGCCACCCCAGCGGGGGAACTCGGGAGCAGTTCTTC.

In this sample, this clonotype turned up many times. The chain joins TRBV20-1 to TRBJ2-7; TRBD1 matches 9 bases. Germline CDR1 is DFQATT and CDR2 is SNEGSKA (reference sequence). J was trimmed by 5 bases and V by 0 bases; bases with no gene match: 8. CDR3 length equals 15 residues. The CDR3 spells CSARDRQGVMDEQYF. The CDR3 DNA follows: TGCAGTGCTAGAGATCGACAGGGGGTAATGGACGAGCAGTACTTC.

This chain links TRBV28 with TRBJ2-1, with D hard to call. Trimming took 7 bases from V and 3 from J, leaving 10 bases between them. The germline gives CDR1 MDHEN, CDR2 SYDVKM. The CDR3 is made up of 13 amino acids. The DNA of the CDR3 is TGTGCCAGCACTAGATCCTTCTACAATGAGCAGTTCTTC. Translation: CASTRSFYNEQFF.